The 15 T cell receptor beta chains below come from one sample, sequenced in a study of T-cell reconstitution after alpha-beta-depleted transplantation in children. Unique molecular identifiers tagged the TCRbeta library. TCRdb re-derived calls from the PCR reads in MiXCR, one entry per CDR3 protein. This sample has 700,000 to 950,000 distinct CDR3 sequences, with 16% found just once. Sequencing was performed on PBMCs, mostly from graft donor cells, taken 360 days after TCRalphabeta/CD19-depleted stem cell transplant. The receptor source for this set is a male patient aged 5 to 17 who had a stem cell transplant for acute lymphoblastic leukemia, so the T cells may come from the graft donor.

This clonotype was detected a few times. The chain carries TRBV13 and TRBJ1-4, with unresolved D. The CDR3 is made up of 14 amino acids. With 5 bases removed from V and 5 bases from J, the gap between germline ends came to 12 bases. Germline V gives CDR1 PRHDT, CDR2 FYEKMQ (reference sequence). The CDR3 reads CASSPRSPNEKLFF. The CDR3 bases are TGTGCCAGCAGCCCTCGGAGTCCCAATGAAAAACTGTTTTTT.

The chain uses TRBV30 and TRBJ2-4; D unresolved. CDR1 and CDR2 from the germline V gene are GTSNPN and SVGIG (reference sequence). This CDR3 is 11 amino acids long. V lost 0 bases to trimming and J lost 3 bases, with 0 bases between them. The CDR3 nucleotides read TGTGCCTGGAGTGTCAAAAACATTCAGTACTTC. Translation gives CAWSVKNIQYF.

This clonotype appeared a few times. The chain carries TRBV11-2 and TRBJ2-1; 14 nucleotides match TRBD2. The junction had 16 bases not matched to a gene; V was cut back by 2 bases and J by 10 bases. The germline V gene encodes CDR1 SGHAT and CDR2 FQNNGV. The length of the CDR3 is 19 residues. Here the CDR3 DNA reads TGTGCCAGCAGCTTATTCAGTAGACTAGCGGGAGGGCCGTGGCGGGAGCAGTTCTTC. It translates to CASSLFSRLAGGPWREQFF.

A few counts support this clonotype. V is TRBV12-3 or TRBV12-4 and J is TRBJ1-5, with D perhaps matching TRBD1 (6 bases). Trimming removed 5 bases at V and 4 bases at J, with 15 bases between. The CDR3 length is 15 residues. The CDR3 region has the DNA TGTGCCAGCAGTACAGGGTTAACCGCAAATCAGCCCCAGCATTTT. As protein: CASSTGLTANQPQHF.

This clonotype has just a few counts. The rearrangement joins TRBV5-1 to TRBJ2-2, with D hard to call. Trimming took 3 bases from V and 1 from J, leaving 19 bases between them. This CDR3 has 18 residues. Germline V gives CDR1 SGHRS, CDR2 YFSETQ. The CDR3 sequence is CASSSPETTILNTGELFF. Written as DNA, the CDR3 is TGCGCCAGCAGCTCCCCTGAGACCACCATATTGAACACCGGGGAGCTGTTTTTT.

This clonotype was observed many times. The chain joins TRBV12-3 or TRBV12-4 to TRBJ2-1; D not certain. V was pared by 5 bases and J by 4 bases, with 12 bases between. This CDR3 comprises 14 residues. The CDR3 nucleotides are TGTGCCAGCAGTACCCAGACGGGTTACAATGAGCAGTTCTTC. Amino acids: CASSTQTGYNEQFF.

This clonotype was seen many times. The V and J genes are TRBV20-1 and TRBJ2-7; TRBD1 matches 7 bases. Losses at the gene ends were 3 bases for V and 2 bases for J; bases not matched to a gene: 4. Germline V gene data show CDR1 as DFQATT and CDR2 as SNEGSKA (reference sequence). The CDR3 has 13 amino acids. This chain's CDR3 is CSARETGTYEQYF. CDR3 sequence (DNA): TGCAGTGCTAGGGAGACAGGGACCTACGAGCAGTACTTC.

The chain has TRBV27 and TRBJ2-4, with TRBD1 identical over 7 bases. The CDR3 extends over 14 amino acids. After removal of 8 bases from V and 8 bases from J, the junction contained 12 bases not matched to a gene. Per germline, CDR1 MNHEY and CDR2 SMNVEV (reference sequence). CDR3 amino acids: CASRVWTGGDIQYF. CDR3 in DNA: TGTGCCAGCCGCGTTTGGACAGGAGGAGACATTCAGTACTTC.

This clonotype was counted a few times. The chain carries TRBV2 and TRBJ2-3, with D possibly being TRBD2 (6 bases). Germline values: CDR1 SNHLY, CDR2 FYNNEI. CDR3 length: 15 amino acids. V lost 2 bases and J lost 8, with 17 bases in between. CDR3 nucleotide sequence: TGTGCCAGCAGTGAATTTTTAGCCGGAGCGGGTACGCAGTATTTT. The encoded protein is CASSEFLAGAGTQYF.

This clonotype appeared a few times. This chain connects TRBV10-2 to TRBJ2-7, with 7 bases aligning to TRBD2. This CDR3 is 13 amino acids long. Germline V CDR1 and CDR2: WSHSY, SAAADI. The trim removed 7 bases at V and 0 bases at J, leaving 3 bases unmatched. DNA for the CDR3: TGCGCCAGCAAAGGGGACTACTCCTACGAGCAGTACTTC. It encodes CASKGDYSYEQYF.

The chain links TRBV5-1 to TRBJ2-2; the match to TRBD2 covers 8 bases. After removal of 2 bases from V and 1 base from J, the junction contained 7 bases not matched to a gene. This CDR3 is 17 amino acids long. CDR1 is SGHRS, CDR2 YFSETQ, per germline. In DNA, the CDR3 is TGCGCCAGCAGCTTACCTTCCGGGAGGGGGAACACCGGGGAGCTGTTTTTT. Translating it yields CASSLPSGRGNTGELFF. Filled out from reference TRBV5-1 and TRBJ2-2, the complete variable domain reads KAGVTQTPRYLIKTRGQQVTLSCSPISGHRSVSWYQQTPGQGLQFLFEYFSETQRNKGNFPGRFSGRQFSNSRSEMNVSTLELGDSALYLCASSLPSGRGNTGELFFGEGSRLTVL.

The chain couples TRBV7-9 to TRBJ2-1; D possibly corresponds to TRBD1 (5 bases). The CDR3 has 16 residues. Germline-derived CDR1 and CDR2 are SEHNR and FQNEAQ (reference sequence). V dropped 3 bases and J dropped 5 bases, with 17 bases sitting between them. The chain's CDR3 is CASSFAGFVGNNEQFF. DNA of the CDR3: TGTGCCAGCAGCTTTGCAGGGTTTGTCGGAAACAATGAGCAGTTCTTC.

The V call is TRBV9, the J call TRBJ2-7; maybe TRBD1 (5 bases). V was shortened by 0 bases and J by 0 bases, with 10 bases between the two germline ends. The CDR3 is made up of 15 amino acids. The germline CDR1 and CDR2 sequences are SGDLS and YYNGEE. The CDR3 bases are TGTGCCAGCAGCGTAGGGCTCGACAGCTCCTACGAGCAGTACTTC. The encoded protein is CASSVGLDSSYEQYF.

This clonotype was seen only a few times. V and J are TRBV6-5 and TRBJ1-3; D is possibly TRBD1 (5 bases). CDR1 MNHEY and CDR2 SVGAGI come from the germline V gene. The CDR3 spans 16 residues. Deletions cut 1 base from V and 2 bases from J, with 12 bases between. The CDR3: CASSYLSGVTGNTIYF. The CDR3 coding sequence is TGTGCCAGCAGTTACTTATCGGGGGTAACTGGAAACACCATATATTTT.

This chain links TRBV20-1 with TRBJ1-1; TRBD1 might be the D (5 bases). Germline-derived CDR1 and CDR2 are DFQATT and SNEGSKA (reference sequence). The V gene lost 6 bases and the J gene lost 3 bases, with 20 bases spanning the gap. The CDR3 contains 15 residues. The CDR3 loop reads CSAPVVNGAHTEAFF. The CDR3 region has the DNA TGCAGTGCCCCGGTGGTCAACGGGGCCCACACTGAAGCTTTCTTT.